This entry features one T cell receptor beta chain sequence. The antigen remains undetermined. TCRdb fed the 5' RACE reads into MiXCR, producing one record per CDR3 protein. The repertoire holds 1.5 million to 2 million distinct CDR3 sequences, with roughly 35% as singletons. This sample is drawn from a study of identical twins. Findings and caveats of the study: Findings depended on cross-sectional statistics rather than tracking the same donors.

Germline CDR1 ENHRY, CDR2 SYGVKD. The CDR3 loop spans 13 amino acids. The ends lost 10 bases at V and 4 bases at J; junction bases unmatched: 7. The sequence was collected from a newborn girl in good health. Sequenced sample: cord blood. The chain couples TRBV10-3 to TRBJ1-5, with TRBD1 identical over 7 bases. This chain's CDR3 is CATQQGGNQPQHF. CDR3 coding DNA: TGTGCCACCCAGCAGGGGGGAAATCAGCCCCAGCATTTT.